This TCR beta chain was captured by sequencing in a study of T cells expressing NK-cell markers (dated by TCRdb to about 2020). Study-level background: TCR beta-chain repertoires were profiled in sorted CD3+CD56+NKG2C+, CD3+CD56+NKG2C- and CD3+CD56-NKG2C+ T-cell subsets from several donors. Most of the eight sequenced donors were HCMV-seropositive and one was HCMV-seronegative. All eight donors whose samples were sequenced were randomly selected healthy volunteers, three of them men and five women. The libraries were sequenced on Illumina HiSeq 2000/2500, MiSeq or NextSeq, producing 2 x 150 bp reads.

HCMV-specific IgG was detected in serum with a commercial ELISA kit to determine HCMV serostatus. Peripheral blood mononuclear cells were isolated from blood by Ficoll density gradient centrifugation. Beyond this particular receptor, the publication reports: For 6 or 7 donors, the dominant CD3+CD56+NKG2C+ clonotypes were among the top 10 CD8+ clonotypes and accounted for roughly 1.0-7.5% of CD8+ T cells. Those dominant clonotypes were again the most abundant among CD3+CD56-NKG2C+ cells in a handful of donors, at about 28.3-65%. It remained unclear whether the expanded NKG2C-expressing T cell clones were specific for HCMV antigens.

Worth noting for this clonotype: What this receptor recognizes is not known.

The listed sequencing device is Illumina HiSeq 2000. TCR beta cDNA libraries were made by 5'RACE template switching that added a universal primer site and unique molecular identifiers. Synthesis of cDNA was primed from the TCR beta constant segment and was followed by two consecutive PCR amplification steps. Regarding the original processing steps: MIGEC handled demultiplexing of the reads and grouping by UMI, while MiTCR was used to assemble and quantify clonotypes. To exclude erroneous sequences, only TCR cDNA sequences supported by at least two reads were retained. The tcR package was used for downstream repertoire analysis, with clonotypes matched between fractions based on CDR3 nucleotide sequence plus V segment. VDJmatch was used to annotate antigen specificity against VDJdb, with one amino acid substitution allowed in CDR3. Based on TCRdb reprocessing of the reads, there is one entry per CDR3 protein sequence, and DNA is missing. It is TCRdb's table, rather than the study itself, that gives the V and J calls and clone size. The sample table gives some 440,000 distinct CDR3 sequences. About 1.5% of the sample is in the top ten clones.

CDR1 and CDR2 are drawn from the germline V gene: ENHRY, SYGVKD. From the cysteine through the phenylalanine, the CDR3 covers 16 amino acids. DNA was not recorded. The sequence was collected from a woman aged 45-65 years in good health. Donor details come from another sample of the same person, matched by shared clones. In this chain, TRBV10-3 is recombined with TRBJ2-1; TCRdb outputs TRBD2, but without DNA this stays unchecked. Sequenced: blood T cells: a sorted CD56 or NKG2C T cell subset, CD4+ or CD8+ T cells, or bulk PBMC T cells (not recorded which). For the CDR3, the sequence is CAISGTLAGGPDEQFF.